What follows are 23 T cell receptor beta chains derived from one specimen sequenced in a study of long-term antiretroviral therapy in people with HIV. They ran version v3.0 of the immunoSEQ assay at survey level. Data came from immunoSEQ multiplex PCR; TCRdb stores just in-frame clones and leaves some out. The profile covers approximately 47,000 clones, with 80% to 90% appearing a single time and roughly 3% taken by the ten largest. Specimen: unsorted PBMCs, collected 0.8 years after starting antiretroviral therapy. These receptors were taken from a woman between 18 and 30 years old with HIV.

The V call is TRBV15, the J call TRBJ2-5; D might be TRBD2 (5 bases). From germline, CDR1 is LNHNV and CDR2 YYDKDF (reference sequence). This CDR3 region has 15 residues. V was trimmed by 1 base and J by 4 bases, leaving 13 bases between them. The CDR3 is CATSRGESPSETQYF. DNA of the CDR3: TGTGCCACCAGCAGAGGGGAGAGCCCTTCAGAGACCCAGTACTTC.

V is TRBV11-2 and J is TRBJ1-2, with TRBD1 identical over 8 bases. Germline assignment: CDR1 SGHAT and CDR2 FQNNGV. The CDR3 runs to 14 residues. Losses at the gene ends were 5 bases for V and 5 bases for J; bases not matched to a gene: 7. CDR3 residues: CASSPSGQGYGYTF. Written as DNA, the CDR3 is TGTGCCAGCAGCCCCTCAGGACAGGGTTATGGCTACACCTTC. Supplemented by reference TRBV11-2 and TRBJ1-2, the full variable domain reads EAGVAQSPRYKIIEKRQSVAFWCNPISGHATLYWYQQILGQGPKLLIQFQNNGVVDDSQLPKDRFSAERLKGVDSTLKIQPAKLEDSAVYLCASSPSGQGYGYTFGSGTRLTVV.

The CDR3 DNA follows: TGTGCCAGCAGCTGGGGACTAGAGCGCACAGATACGCAGTATTTT. Protein: CASSWGLERTDTQYF. The V and J genes are TRBV9 and TRBJ2-3; 8 bases map to TRBD2. The germline V gene has CDR1 SGDLS and CDR2 YYNGEE. The trim removed 4 bases at V and 1 base at J, leaving 5 bases unmatched. This CDR3 contains 15 residues. The full variable domain, with the rest looked up from reference TRBV9 and TRBJ2-3, is DSGVTQTPKHLITATGQRVTLRCSPRSGDLSVYWYQQSLDQGLQFLIQYYNGEERAKGNILERFSAQQFPDLHSELNLSSLELGDSALYFCASSWGLERTDTQYFGPGTRLTVL.

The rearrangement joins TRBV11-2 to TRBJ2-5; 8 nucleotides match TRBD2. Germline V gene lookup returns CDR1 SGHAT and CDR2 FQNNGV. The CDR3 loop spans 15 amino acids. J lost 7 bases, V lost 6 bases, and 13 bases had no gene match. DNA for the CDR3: TGTGCCAGCAGTTCGGAACTAGCGGTCATTGGGACCCAGTACTTC. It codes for CASSSELAVIGTQYF. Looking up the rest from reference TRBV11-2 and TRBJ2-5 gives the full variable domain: EAGVAQSPRYKIIEKRQSVAFWCNPISGHATLYWYQQILGQGPKLLIQFQNNGVVDDSQLPKDRFSAERLKGVDSTLKIQPAKLEDSAVYLCASSSELAVIGTQYFGPGTRLLVL.

In DNA, the CDR3 is TGTGCCAGTAGTATGTCCAGGGTAGGGGATCAGCCCCAGCATTTT. Amino acids: CASSMSRVGDQPQHF. The rearrangement links TRBV19 to TRBJ1-5; perhaps TRBD1 as D (5 bases). The CDR3 extends over 15 amino acids. Germline assignment: CDR1 LNHDA and CDR2 SQIVND (reference sequence). V lost 3 bases, J lost 5 bases, and 14 bases lay in between.

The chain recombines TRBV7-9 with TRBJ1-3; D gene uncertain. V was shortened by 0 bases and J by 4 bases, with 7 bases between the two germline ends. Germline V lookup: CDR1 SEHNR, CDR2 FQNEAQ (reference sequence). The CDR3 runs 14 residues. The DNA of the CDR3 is TGTGCCAGCAGCTTAGCGGTACAGGGAAACACCATATATTTT. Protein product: CASSLAVQGNTIYF. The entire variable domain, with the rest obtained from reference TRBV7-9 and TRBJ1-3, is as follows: DTGVSQNPRHKITKRGQNVTFRCDPISEHNRLYWYRQTLGQGPEFLTYFQNEAQLEKSRLLSDRFSAERPKGSFSTLEIQRTEQGDSAMYLCASSLAVQGNTIYFGEGSWLTVV.

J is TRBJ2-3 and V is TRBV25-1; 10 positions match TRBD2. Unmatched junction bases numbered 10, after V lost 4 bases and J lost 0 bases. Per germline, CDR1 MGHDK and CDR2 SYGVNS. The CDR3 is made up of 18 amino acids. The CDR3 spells CASSGLGLAAGSTDTQYF. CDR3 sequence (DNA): TGTGCCAGCAGTGGTCTCGGACTAGCGGCCGGGAGCACAGATACGCAGTATTTT.

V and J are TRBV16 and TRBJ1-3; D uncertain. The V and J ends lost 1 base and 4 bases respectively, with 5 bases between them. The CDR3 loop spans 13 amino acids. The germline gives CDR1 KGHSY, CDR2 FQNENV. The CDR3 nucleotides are TGTGCCAGCAGCCAATATAAGGGAAACACCATATATTTT. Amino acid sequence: CASSQYKGNTIYF.

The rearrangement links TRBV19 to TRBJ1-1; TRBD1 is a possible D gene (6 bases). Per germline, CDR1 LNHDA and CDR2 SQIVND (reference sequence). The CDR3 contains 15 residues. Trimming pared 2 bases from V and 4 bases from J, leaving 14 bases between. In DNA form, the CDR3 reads TGTGCCAGTAGTATAAACAGGGACGCGGGCACTGAAGCTTTCTTT. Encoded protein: CASSINRDAGTEAFF. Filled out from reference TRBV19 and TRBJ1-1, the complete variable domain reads DGGITQSPKYLFRKEGQNVTLSCEQNLNHDAMYWYRQDPGQGLRLIYYSQIVNDFQKGDIAEGYSVSREKKESFPLTVTSAQKNPTAFYLCASSINRDAGTEAFFGQGTRLTVV.

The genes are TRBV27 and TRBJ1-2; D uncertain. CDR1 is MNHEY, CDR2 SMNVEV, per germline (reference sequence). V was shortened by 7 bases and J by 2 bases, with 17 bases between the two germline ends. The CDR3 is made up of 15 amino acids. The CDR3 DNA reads TGTGCCAGCATGGGAGCGGGAGGCCGAAACTATGGCTACACCTTC. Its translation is CASMGAGGRNYGYTF.

The chain's CDR3 is CASSVVSGSQEFF. The CDR3 nucleotides are TGTGCCAGCAGCGTAGTATCGGGTTCCCAAGAGTTCTTC. The chain has TRBV9 and TRBJ2-1; unclear D gene. CDR1 and CDR2 from the germline V gene are SGDLS and YYNGEE. The CDR3 extends over 13 amino acids. V lost 0 bases and J lost 14, with 15 bases in between.

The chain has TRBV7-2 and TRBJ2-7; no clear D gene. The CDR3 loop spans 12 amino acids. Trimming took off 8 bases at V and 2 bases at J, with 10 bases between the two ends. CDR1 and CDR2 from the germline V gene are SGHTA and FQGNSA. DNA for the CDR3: TGTGCCAGCGTTTCTCGGACCTACGAGCAGTACTTC. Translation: CASVSRTYEQYF.

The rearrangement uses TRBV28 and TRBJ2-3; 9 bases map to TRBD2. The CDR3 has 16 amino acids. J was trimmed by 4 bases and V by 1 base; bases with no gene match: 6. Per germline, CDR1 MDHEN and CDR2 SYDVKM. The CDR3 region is CASSLSLAGIADTQYF. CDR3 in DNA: TGTGCCAGCAGTTTATCGCTAGCGGGAATAGCAGATACGCAGTATTTT.

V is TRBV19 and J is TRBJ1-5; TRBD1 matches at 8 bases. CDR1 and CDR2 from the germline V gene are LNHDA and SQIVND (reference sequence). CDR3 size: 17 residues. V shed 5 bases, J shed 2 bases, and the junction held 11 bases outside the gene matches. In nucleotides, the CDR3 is TGTGCCAGTAGTTTATCGGCAGGGGGCGCGGGCAATCAGCCCCAGCATTTT. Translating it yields CASSLSAGGAGNQPQHF.

CDR3 protein: CAPMAGQSAMAKNIQYF. Here the CDR3 DNA reads TGTGCCCCCATGGCAGGGCAGTCGGCTATGGCCAAAAACATTCAGTACTTC. The rearrangement joins TRBV27 to TRBJ2-4; TRBD1 is a possible D gene (5 bases). V lost 11 bases, J lost 1 base, and 24 bases lay in between. This CDR3 region has 17 residues. Germline loops: CDR1 MNHEY, CDR2 SMNVEV (reference sequence).

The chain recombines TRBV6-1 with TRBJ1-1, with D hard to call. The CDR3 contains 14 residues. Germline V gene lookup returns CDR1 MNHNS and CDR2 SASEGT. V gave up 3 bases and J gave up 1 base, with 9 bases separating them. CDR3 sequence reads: CASSERAGNTEAFF. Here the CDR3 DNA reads TGTGCCAGCAGTGAGAGAGCGGGGAACACTGAAGCTTTCTTT.

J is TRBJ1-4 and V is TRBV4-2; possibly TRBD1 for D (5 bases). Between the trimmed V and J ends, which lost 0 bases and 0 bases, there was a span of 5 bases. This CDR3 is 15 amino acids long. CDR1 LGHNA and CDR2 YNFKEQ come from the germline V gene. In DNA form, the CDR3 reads TGTGCCAGCAGCCAAGAGACAGCAACTAATGAAAAACTGTTTTTT. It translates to CASSQETATNEKLFF.

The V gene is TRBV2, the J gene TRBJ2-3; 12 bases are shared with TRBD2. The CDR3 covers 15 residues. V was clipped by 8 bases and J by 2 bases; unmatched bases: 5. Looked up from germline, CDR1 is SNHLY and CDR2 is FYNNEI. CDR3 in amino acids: CASGGLAGTTDTQYF. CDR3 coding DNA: TGTGCCAGCGGGGGACTAGCGGGTACCACAGATACGCAGTATTTT.

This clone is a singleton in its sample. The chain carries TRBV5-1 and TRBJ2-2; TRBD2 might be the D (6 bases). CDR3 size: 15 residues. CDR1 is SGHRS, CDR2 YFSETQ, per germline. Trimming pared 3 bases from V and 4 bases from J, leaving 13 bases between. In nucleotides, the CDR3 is TGCGCCAGCAGCTCGCGGGACTTACTCACCGGGGAGCTGTTTTTT. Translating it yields CASSSRDLLTGELFF.

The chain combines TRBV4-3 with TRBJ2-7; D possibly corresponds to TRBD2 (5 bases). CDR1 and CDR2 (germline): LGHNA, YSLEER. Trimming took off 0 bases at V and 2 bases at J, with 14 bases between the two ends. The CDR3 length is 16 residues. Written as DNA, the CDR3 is TGCGCCAGCAGCCAAGATCAGCGGTTAGCTACCTACGAGCAGTACTTC. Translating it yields CASSQDQRLATYEQYF.

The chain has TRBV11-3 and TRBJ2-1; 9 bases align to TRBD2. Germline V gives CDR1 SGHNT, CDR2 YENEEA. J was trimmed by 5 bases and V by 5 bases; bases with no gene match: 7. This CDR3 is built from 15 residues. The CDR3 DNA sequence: TGTGCCAGCAGCCTCGGGACTAGCTTGCACAATGAGCAGTTCTTC. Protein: CASSLGTSLHNEQFF. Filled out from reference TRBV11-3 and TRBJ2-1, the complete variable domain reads EAGVVQSPRYKIIEKKQPVAFWCNPISGHNTLYWYLQNLGQGPELLIRYENEEAVDDSQLPKDRFSAERLKGVDSTLKIQPAELGDSAVYLCASSLGTSLHNEQFFGPGTRLTVL.

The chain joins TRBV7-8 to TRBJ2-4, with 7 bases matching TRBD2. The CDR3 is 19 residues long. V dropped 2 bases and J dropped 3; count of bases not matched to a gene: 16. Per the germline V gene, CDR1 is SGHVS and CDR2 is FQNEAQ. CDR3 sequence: CASSLWASGEGRYKNIQYF. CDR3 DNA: TGTGCCAGCAGCTTATGGGCCTCTGGGGAGGGTAGGTACAAAAACATTCAGTACTTC. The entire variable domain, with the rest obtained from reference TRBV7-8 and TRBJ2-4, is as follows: GAGVSQSPRYKVAKRGQDVALRCDPISGHVSLFWYQQALGQGPEFLTYFQNEAQLDKSGLPSDRFFAERPEGSVSTLKIQRTQQEDSAVYLCASSLWASGEGRYKNIQYFGAGTRLSVL.

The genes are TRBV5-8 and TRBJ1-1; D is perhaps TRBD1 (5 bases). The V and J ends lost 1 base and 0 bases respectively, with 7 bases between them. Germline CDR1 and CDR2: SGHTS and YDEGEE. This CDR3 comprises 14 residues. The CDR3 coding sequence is TGTGCCAGCAGCTTGAGGGGAATGAACACTGAAGCTTTCTTT. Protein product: CASSLRGMNTEAFF.